This record concerns one T cell receptor beta chain sequence. What it recognizes is unknown. This sample's RNA came from whole unsorted tissue. A modified ARM-PCR protocol with three rounds of nested PCR amplified TCRbeta. TCRdb called the multiplex PCR reads again in MiXCR, with one record for every CDR3 protein. The table has 100,000 to 120,000 distinct CDR3 sequences, approximately 87% seen once. The record originates from a study of tumor and adjacent non-tumor tissue in lung cancer. General study findings and limits: Compared with tumor, normal lung showed significantly lower TCR diversity.

With V trimmed by 8 bases and J by 4 bases, 9 bases remained unmatched. Germline values: CDR1 ENHRY, CDR2 SYGVKD. There are 16 residues in the CDR3. The TCR was taken from a man in his sixties or seventies with non-small cell lung cancer. V is TRBV10-3 and J is TRBJ2-5; 14 bases are shared with TRBD2. Sequences were obtained from lung tumor tissue. CDR3 DNA sequence: TGTGCCATCGGCAGGGGACTAGCGGGAGATGGAGAGACCCAGTACTTC. Protein sequence: CAIGRGLAGDGETQYF.